Listed here are 14 T cell receptor beta chains from one sample, sequenced in a study of cytomegalovirus exposure and HLA in healthy donors. The PCR employed 60 Vbeta primers together with 13 Jbeta primers. Sequenced by immunoSEQ multiplex PCR; TCRdb stores in-frame clones only, minus some. Found here are around 100,000 clones, 65% to 90% of them singletons; the top ten hold 1.2%. Sequenced material: PBMCs. Receptor source: a woman between 18 and 30 years old in good health and CMV-seronegative.

This clone was observed a single time. The CDR3 coding sequence is TGTGCCAGTAGTATAAAACGGTACGGGGAGCTGTTTTTT. The encoded protein is CASSIKRYGELFF. This chain uses TRBV19 with TRBJ2-2; the D is unclear. The length of the CDR3 is 13 residues. V was cut by 2 bases and J by 7 bases, with 8 bases left in between. Germline CDR1 LNHDA, CDR2 SQIVND (reference sequence).

The chain recombines TRBV27 with TRBJ1-3; D unclear. Germline lookup yields CDR1 MNHEY and CDR2 SMNVEV (reference sequence). Trimming shortened V by 4 bases and J by 0 bases, and 16 bases separated the two germline ends. The CDR3 extends over 17 amino acids. CDR3 in amino acids: CASSYLTPPTSGNTIYF. Here the CDR3 DNA reads TGTGCCAGCAGTTACCTCACACCACCCACCTCTGGAAACACCATATATTTT.

The chain has TRBV30 and TRBJ2-4; D may be TRBD1 (6 bases). V lost 0 bases, J lost 0 bases, and 12 bases lay in between. This CDR3 region has 16 residues. Germline V gene lookup returns CDR1 GTSNPN and CDR2 SVGIG (reference sequence). For the CDR3, the DNA is TGTGCCTGGAGTGTACGGGACACCTTAGCCAAAAACATTCAGTACTTC. The encoded protein is CAWSVRDTLAKNIQYF.

The V and J genes are TRBV13 and TRBJ2-5; 7 bases agree with TRBD2. J was trimmed by 5 bases and V by 0 bases; bases with no gene match: 9. The CDR3 has 16 residues. The germline V gene encodes CDR1 PRHDT and CDR2 FYEKMQ (reference sequence). CDR3 protein: CASSLGGARESETQYF. The CDR3 DNA follows: TGTGCCAGCAGCTTAGGAGGGGCGCGGGAGTCTGAGACCCAGTACTTC. Variable domain in full (rest from reference TRBV13 and TRBJ2-5): AAGVIQSPRHLIKEKRETATLKCYPIPRHDTVYWYQQGPGQDPQFLISFYEKMQSDKGSIPDRFSAQQFSDYHSELNMSSLELGDSALYFCASSLGGARESETQYFGPGTRLLVL.

The V call is TRBV6-5, the J call TRBJ2-2, with TRBD1 matching 9 bases. The germline V gene encodes CDR1 MNHEY and CDR2 SVGAGI. The length of the CDR3 is 15 residues. The ends lost 0 bases at V and 7 bases at J; junction bases unmatched: 3. CDR3 protein: CASSYSTGGSGELFF. The DNA for the CDR3 is TGTGCCAGCAGTTACTCGACAGGGGGTAGCGGGGAGCTGTTTTTT.

CDR3 nucleotides: TGTGCCAGCAGTTTAACGGGGGGCTACGAGCAGTACTTC. It translates to CASSLTGGYEQYF. V and J are TRBV28 and TRBJ2-7; 7 bases line up with TRBD2. This CDR3 has 13 amino acids. From germline, CDR1 is MDHEN and CDR2 SYDVKM. With V trimmed by 2 bases and J by 3 bases, 1 base remained unmatched.

CDR3 sequence: CASSLRLGDNQPQHF. The CDR3 nucleotides read TGTGCCAGCAGTTTAAGGTTGGGAGACAATCAGCCCCAGCATTTT. The chain links TRBV28 to TRBJ1-5; D uncertain. Germline V CDR1 and CDR2: MDHEN, SYDVKM. Trimming shortened V by 2 bases and J by 3 bases, and 11 bases separated the two germline ends. The CDR3 is 15 residues long.

This clone was detected only a few times. V and J are TRBV6-1 and TRBJ1-2, with a weak D call TRBD1 (5 bases). Between the trimmed V and J ends, which lost 2 bases and 5 bases, there was a span of 15 bases. Looked up from germline, CDR1 is MNHNS and CDR2 is SASEGT. The CDR3 is 15 residues long. The CDR3 bases are TGTGCCAGCAGTGAAACTGCAGGGCGAGTGTATGGCTACACCTTC. Translated, it gives CASSETAGRVYGYTF.

This clone was recorded only once. This chain links TRBV27 with TRBJ1-1, with D perhaps TRBD1 (6 bases). The CDR3 has 13 amino acids. The germline V and J ends were trimmed by 5 bases and 4 bases, with 11 bases remaining between them. Germline CDR1 reads MNHEY; CDR2 reads SMNVEV (reference sequence). CDR3: CASSQGLSTEAFF. The CDR3 DNA is TGTGCCAGCAGTCAGGGGCTCTCCACTGAAGCTTTCTTT.

The chain uses TRBV4-1 and TRBJ2-1; D is possibly TRBD2 (5 bases). The CDR3 runs to 15 residues. V was trimmed by 1 base and J by 0 bases, leaving 7 bases between them. Germline V gene lookup returns CDR1 MGHRA and CDR2 YSYEKL. The CDR3: CASSQAGSSYNEQFF. The CDR3 DNA follows: TGCGCCAGCAGCCAAGCGGGGAGCTCCTACAATGAGCAGTTCTTC.

This clone has just one count. The chain links TRBV19 to TRBJ2-5; D possibly corresponds to TRBD2 (6 bases). CDR3 length equals 14 residues. Trimming took 0 bases from V and 6 from J, leaving 11 bases between them. Germline V lookup: CDR1 LNHDA, CDR2 SQIVND (reference sequence). The chain's CDR3 is CASSIDWGVKTQYF. CDR3 coding DNA: TGTGCCAGTAGTATAGATTGGGGGGTGAAGACCCAGTACTTC.

The chain uses TRBV6-5 and TRBJ2-7; the match to TRBD2 covers 9 bases. This CDR3 is 16 amino acids long. V lost 0 bases, J lost 2 bases, and 5 bases stayed unmatched. Germline assignment: CDR1 MNHEY and CDR2 SVGAGI. CDR3 region: CASSYSTAGGAYEQYF. In DNA, the CDR3 is TGTGCCAGCAGTTACTCGACAGCGGGGGGTGCCTACGAGCAGTACTTC.

This sequence joins TRBV18 and TRBJ2-2; possible D gene TRBD2, 6 bases. CDR1 is KGHSH and CDR2 is LQKENI in the germline V gene. This CDR3 region has 18 residues. With 0 bases removed from V and 6 bases from J, the gap between germline ends came to 20 bases. The CDR3 loop is CASSPPVGGAIGAGELFF. The CDR3 nucleotides read TGTGCCAGCTCACCACCGGTCGGGGGAGCCATCGGCGCCGGGGAGCTGTTTTTT.

The genes are TRBV18 and TRBJ2-5, with D perhaps matching TRBD2 (6 bases). Between the trimmed V and J ends, which lost 6 bases and 0 bases, there was a span of 8 bases. CDR3 size: 13 residues. The germline CDR1 and CDR2 sequences are KGHSH and LQKENI. The CDR3 here is CASSGGDQETQYF. In DNA, the CDR3 is TGTGCCAGCTCCGGAGGGGACCAAGAGACCCAGTACTTC.